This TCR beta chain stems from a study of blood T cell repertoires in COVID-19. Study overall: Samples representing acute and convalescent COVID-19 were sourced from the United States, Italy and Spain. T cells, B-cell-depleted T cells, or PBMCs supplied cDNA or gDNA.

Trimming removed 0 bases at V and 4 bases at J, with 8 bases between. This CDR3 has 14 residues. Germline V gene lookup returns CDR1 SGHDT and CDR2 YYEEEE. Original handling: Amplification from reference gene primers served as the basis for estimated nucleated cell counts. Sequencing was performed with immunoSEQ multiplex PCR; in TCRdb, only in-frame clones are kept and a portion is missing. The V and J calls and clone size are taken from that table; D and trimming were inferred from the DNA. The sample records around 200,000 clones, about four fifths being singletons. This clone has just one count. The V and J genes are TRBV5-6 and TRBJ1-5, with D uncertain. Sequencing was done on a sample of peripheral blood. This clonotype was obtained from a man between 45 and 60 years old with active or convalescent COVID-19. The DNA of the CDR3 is TGTGCCAGCAGCTTGGGCCGGCGGAATCAGCCCCAGCATTTT. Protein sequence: CASSLGRRNQPQHF.